This T cell receptor beta chain was captured by sequencing in a study of T cell repertoires in aging, cancer and after chemotherapy (dated by TCRdb to about 2019). For the wider study: Donors were distributed across six age groups ranging from 30 or younger to 70 or older, with at least three individuals included per group. In the solid tumor group, the paired samples taken before and after chemotherapy came from patients with brain tumors (glioblastoma) who were receiving therapy based on temozolomide. The full dataset contained several million TCR reads. To look at immunoaging and at how T cells reconstitute after chemotherapy, the study profiled TCR beta repertoires in peripheral blood from both healthy donors and cancer patients. A cohort of 200 to 250 cancer patients (around 93 with hematological and 124 with solid cancers) was assembled, and about 95 healthy donors were included as a reference group. Broad study findings and their caveats: In both cancer cohorts, the median generation probability rose over the chemotherapy interval, which suggests that the repertoire was reconstituted through rebound thymic output. According to the authors, the repertoire data do not permit conclusions about immunological memory after chemotherapy. In healthy donors, the drop in TCR diversity with age came mainly from a loss of richness, whereas in cancer patients a loss of evenness also played a part. Significantly lower blood TCR diversity and higher clonality were observed in untreated patients with hematological or solid cancers than in age-matched healthy donors.

TCR beta rearrangements were amplified from genomic DNA extracted from peripheral blood rather than from sorted cells or RNA. The table lists this clonotype with a few counts. Its antigen is currently not known. Per-base quality was not reported, and no clone a single base away is much larger than it. Rearranged TRB sequences spanning V, D and J segments were amplified in a multiplex touch-down PCR with a mixed TRB-A/B primer pool. Illumina adapters and sample indices were attached to the amplicons in two consecutive PCR reactions using Phusion HS II polymerase. Amplicons were gel-purified using the NucleoSpin Gel and PCR Clean-up kit and were subsequently checked with Qubit and an Agilent 2100 Bioanalyzer. Sequencing of libraries was carried out on an Illumina MiSeq in 600-cycle, single-indexed, paired-end runs. In the paper's pipeline: MiXCR versions 2.12 and 3.0.5 were used to process TRB sequences. A clone was defined as each unique CDR3 nucleotide sequence, and only productive sequences supported by at least two reads were kept. The repertoire metrics were Shannon diversity, evenness, clonality (defined as one minus evenness), and alpha-parameterized diversity profiles covering alpha 0 to 5. The IGoR algorithm was used to calculate generation probabilities of clones in the paired pre- and post-chemotherapy samples. TCRdb reprocessing: public reads trimmed at Q25 with fastp, clones called with MiXCR, in-frame beta chains kept. Each CDR3 protein gets just one entry, which takes the most common genes and DNA from the rows behind it. The V and J calls shown here were made by TCRdb, not taken from the authors' results. The sample table contains over a thousand distinct CDR3 sequences; only one count was recorded for less than 25% of them. The ten largest clones capture 36% of the sample.

Reading from cysteine to phenylalanine, the CDR3 counts 14 amino acids. The kept DNA is CDR3 alone, 42 bases in frame from the first base. A distance of 13 bases separates the germline ends of V and J, which lose 3 bases and 5 bases respectively. The germline V gene (reference sequence) specifies SEHNR as CDR1 and FQNEAQ as CDR2. The TCR sequence derives from a human donor with a solid tumor. The sample consisted of blood. The V gene is TRBV7-9 and the J gene is TRBJ1-1, and perhaps TRBD1 as D gene, on 5 matching bases. The encoded CDR3 is CASSLGGVRTEAFF. At the DNA level, the sequence is TGTGCCAGCAGCTTGGGGGGGGTGAGGACTGAAGCTTTCTTT.